This T cell receptor (beta chain) was identified in a study of blood T cell repertoires in COVID-19. At the level of the study: Acute-phase and convalescent COVID-19 samples originated in the United States, Italy and Spain. From T cells, B-cell-depleted T cells, or PBMCs came the material, which was cDNA or gDNA.

Study processing details: Estimated nucleated cell counts came from reference gene primer amplification. Only in-frame clones appear in the TCRdb table, and some are missing; sequencing was by immunoSEQ multiplex PCR. V, J and clone size reflect that table, while D and trimming were determined from the DNA. The sample contains 50,000 to 75,000 clones, around nine tenths of which appear only once. CDR1 and CDR2 from the germline V gene are SGHRS and YFSETQ. V lost 2 bases to trimming and J lost 5 bases; unmatched junction nucleotides: 6. CDR3 length: 15 amino acids. What was sequenced was peripheral blood. The sequence derives from a man aged 60-69 years with acute or convalescent COVID-19. The chain combines TRBV5-1 with TRBJ2-5; 10 bases align to TRBD2. CDR3 sequence (DNA): TGCGCCAGCAGCTTTAGCGGGGGGTACCGGGAGACCCAGTACTTC. It specifies CASSFSGGYRETQYF.